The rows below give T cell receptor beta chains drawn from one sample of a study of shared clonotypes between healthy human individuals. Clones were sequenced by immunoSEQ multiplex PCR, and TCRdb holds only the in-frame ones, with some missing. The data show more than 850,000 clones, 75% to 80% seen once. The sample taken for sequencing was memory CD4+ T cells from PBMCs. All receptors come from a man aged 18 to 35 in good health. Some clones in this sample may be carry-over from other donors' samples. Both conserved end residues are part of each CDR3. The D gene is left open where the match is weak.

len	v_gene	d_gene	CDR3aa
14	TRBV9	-	CASSMTASSYEQYF
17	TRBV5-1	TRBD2	CASSLASGSGAYNEQFF
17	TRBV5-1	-	CASSFSNSGPQLETQYF
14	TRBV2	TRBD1	CASSDRTGQETQYF
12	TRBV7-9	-	CASSLDTDTQYF
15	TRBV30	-	CAWDQEWGLYGELFF
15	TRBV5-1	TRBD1	CASSLRTGRDYGYTF
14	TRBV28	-	CASSLDSVVGKLFF
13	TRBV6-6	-	CASTQTGNSPLHF
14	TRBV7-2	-	CASSLIGDYNEQFF
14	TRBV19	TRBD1	CASKPETGGYGYTF
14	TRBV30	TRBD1	CAWIPGQMNTEAFF
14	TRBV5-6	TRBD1	CASSRGQSGETQYF
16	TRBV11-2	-	CASSLEPRLPYNEQFF
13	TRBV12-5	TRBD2	CASGLAGGETQYF
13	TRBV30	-	CAWSPELSYGYTF
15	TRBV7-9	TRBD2	CAISPEGGRAGEQYF
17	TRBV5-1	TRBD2	CASSPGTSARIYNEQFF
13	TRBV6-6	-	CASIQGSGYGYTF
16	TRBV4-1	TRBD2	CASSQEGLGGRETQYF
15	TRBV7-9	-	CASSAAAGYNEKLFF
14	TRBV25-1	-	CASSESGENTEAFF
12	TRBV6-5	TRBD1	CAAQGPGNTIYF